This T cell receptor (beta chain) comes out of a study of Graves' ophthalmopathy and Graves' hyperthyroidism. Newly diagnosed, the hyperthyroidism patients had under 2 months' duration and were aged 18 to 65. V dropped 4 bases and J dropped 3 bases, with 7 bases sitting between them. The CDR3 extends over 13 amino acids. Germline-derived CDR1 and CDR2 are SGHDN and FVKESK. The authors amplified TCR beta CDR3 regions from RNA transcripts. RT-PCR in the first round used HTBI primers; a second-round multiplex PCR followed. TCRdb reprocessed the multiplex PCR reads via MiXCR and lists one record per CDR3 protein. The data show about 600,000 distinct CDR3 sequences, just under 40% seen once. As to this clonotype: As yet, its antigen is unknown.

Findings of the study overall: The model reached approximately 71% sensitivity and 72.22% specificity for predicting ophthalmopathy progression.

This clonotype was sampled from an adult man with Graves' hyperthyroidism. Sequenced: peripheral blood or thyroid tissue (not recorded which). The chain carries TRBV14 and TRBJ1-3, with D unresolved. CDR3 sequence reads: CASSRGLGNTIYF. Written as DNA, the CDR3 is TGTGCCAGCAGCCGAGGACTTGGAAACACCATATATTTT.